Listed below are T cell receptor beta chains from one sample, sequenced in a study of T cells after posttransplantation cyclophosphamide. The assay was immunoSEQ multiplex PCR, and TCRdb's table has in-frame clones only and misses some. The data contain approximately 19,000 clones, roughly 87% of them seen just once; the ten biggest clones take up just under 7.5%. Specimen: PBMCs, collected after allogeneic stem cell transplant with posttransplant cyclophosphamide. Receptors were obtained from a female patient aged 40 to 50 who received an allogeneic stem cell transplant from a related donor, was CMV-positive, and had no GVHD. Some T cells may arise from the graft donor. Both conserved end residues are part of each CDR3. Each record gives: V gene, clone size, J gene, D gene, CDR3 protein, CDR3 DNA. A D gene is named only where the DNA matches it firmly. The listing skips clone size in some rows; elsewhere it reads once, few, many or a size class.

TRBV7-2,NA,TRBJ1-3,TRBD1,CASSLVGTGVGGNTIYF,TGTGCCAGCAGCTTAGTAGGGACAGGGGTCGGAGGAAACACCATATATTTT
TRBV29-1,NA,TRBJ2-7,NA,CSVDWSNEQYF,TGCAGCGTTGACTGGTCTAACGAGCAGTACTTC
TRBV27,NA,TRBJ2-3,TRBD2,CASSLGTSVYTDTQYF,TGTGCCAGCAGTCTAGGGACTAGCGTCTACACAGATACGCAGTATTTT
TRBV11-2,NA,TRBJ1-1,NA,CASSLPSTEAFF,TGTGCCAGCAGCTTACCGAGTACTGAAGCTTTCTTT
TRBV29-1,NA,TRBJ2-7,TRBD1,CSVKEGGTGCYEQYF,TGCAGCGTTAAAGAGGGTGGGACAGGGTGCTACGAGCAGTACTTC
TRBV7-6,NA,TRBJ2-3,TRBD2,CASSLSGLLSTDTQYF,TGTGCCAGCAGTCTCTCGGGACTACTTAGCACAGATACGCAGTATTTT
TRBV25-1,NA,TRBJ2-3,NA,CASSEQGLTDTQYF,TGTGCCAGCAGTGAACAGGGGTTAACAGATACGCAGTATTTT
TRBV19,NA,TRBJ1-2,NA,CASSIGGTYGYTF,TGTGCCAGTAGTATTGGCGGGACCTATGGCTACACCTTC
TRBV29-1,NA,TRBJ1-4,TRBD1,CSVADRAGEKLFF,TGCAGCGTGGCGGACAGGGCAGGTGAAAAACTGTTTTTT
TRBV5-1,NA,TRBJ2-2,TRBD1,CASSLEGGPVGRVFF,TGCGCCAGCAGCTTGGAAGGGGGCCCCGTCGGTAGGGTGTTTTTT
TRBV11-2,NA,TRBJ1-6,NA,CASSLVGGASSYNSPLHF,TGTGCCAGCAGCTTAGTTGGCGGGGCTAGCTCCTATAATTCACCCCTCCACTTT
TRBV7-3,NA,TRBJ1-1,TRBD1,CASSPTGQGGTEAFF,TGTGCCAGCAGCCCGACAGGACAGGGAGGCACTGAAGCTTTCTTT
TRBV2,NA,TRBJ1-4,TRBD1,CATGGRTNEKLFF,TGTGCCACAGGGGGGCGCACTAATGAAAAACTGTTTTTT
TRBV28,NA,TRBJ2-2,TRBD2,CASSRGGANTGELFF,TGTGCCAGCAGCCGGGGGGGAGCGAACACCGGGGAGCTGTTTTTT
TRBV18,NA,TRBJ2-4,TRBD1,CASSSRQGGNIQYF,TGTGCCAGCTCATCCCGACAGGGCGGAAACATTCAGTACTTC
TRBV5-4,NA,TRBJ1-3,NA,CASSRGSSTGNTIYF,TGTGCCAGCAGCCGGGGGTCCTCTACTGGAAACACCATATATTTT
TRBV2,NA,TRBJ2-1,TRBD2,CASIETSGWDEQFF,TGTGCCAGCATCGAGACTAGCGGATGGGATGAGCAGTTCTTC
TRBV4-3,NA,TRBJ2-5,TRBD2,CASSQEVSGYQETQYF,TGCGCCAGCAGCCAAGAGGTTAGCGGGTACCAAGAGACCCAGTACTTC
TRBV28,NA,TRBJ1-4,TRBD1,CASSFVRGKTNEKLFF,TGTGCCAGCAGTTTCGTCAGGGGGAAAACTAATGAAAAACTGTTTTTT
TRBV19,NA,TRBJ1-1,NA,CASRWQGRGTEAFF,TGTGCCAGTCGATGGCAGGGCAGGGGCACTGAAGCTTTCTTT
TRBV11-3,once,TRBJ2-2,TRBD1,CASSLEGDRVGTGELFF,TGTGCCAGCAGCTTAGAAGGGGACAGGGTGGGAACCGGGGAGCTGTTTTTT
TRBV9,NA,TRBJ2-1,TRBD2,CASSGQLAGGGAYNEQFF,TGTGCCAGCAGCGGGCAACTAGCGGGAGGAGGCGCCTACAATGAGCAGTTCTTC
TRBV27,once,TRBJ1-1,NA,CASSRGTEAFF,TGTGCCAGTTCCCGGGGCACTGAAGCTTTCTTT
TRBV9,NA,TRBJ2-1,TRBD2,CASSTGGGYNEQFF,TGTGCCAGCAGCACCGGGGGGGGCTACAATGAGCAGTTCTTC
TRBV7-9,NA,TRBJ2-7,NA,CASTPSSAGSYEQYF,TGTGCCAGCACTCCATCGTCGGCGGGTTCCTACGAGCAGTACTTC
TRBV19,NA,TRBJ1-5,NA,CASSIETGHSNQPQHF,TGTGCCAGTAGTATCGAGACAGGCCATAGCAATCAGCCCCAGCATTTT
TRBV6-6,NA,TRBJ1-2,NA,CASSYSRSVGGYTF,TGTGCCAGCAGTTACTCGAGGTCTGTCGGCGGCTACACCTTC
TRBV7-8,NA,TRBJ2-7,TRBD1,CASSLGGQGYEQYF,TGTGCCAGCAGCTTAGGGGGACAGGGGTACGAGCAGTACTTC
TRBV5-1,once,TRBJ2-1,NA,CASSLTGSSYNEQFF,TGCGCCAGCAGCCTAACAGGGAGCTCCTACAATGAGCAGTTCTTC
TRBV5-1,NA,TRBJ1-1,NA,CASSLASGNMNTEAFF,TGCGCCAGCAGCTTGGCGTCAGGGAATATGAACACTGAAGCTTTCTTT
TRBV5-1,NA,TRBJ2-1,TRBD2,CASSLRTSGSSYNEQFF,TGCGCCAGCAGCCTTCGGACTAGCGGGAGCTCCTACAATGAGCAGTTCTTC
TRBV2,NA,TRBJ2-7,NA,CASSDPRDSYEQYF,TGTGCCAGCAGTGACCCCAGGGACTCCTACGAGCAGTACTTC
TRBV14,NA,TRBJ2-7,NA,CASSQGLERANYEQYF,TGTGCCAGCAGCCAAGGACTGGAGCGGGCTAACTACGAGCAGTACTTC